These T cell receptor beta chains were read from a single sample in a study of blood T cell repertoires in COVID-19. Repertoires were generated with immunoSEQ multiplex PCR, while TCRdb's copy carries only in-frame clones and drops some. Of over 250,000 clones listed, 86% are singletons. The sequenced material came from peripheral blood. These receptors all stem from a woman between 65 and 79 years old with COVID-19, enrolled during active disease. Both conserved end residues are part of each CDR3. The D gene is left open where the match is weak. Clone size is given for some rows only: seen once, a few or many times, or a class if the clone is expanded.

. | . | TRBJ1-6 | TRBV7-9 | CASSLWRNSYNSPLHF | TGTGCCAGCAGCTTATGGCGGAACTCCTATAATTCACCCCTCCACTTT
TRBD2 | . | TRBJ2-1 | TRBV2 | CASSVGGGPFDEQFF | TGTGCCAGCAGTGTGGGCGGGGGGCCATTTGATGAGCAGTTCTTC
. | few | TRBJ1-1 | TRBV11-2 | CASSARTVGGTEAFF | TGTGCCAGCAGCGCCCGGACAGTTGGGGGCACTGAAGCTTTCTTT
TRBD1 | . | TRBJ2-7 | TRBV9 | CASSPETGGREQYF | TGTGCCAGCAGCCCCGAGACAGGGGGCCGGGAGCAGTACTTC
. | . | TRBJ1-2 | TRBV30 | CAWATGHYGYTF | TGTGCCTGGGCTACAGGGCACTATGGCTACACCTTC
. | . | TRBJ1-1 | TRBV28 | CASSPNTEAFF | TGTGCCAGCAGTCCAAACACTGAAGCTTTCTTT
TRBD1 | . | TRBJ2-3 | TRBV5-1 | CASSFRPGQGTPDTQYF | TGCGCCAGCAGCTTCAGGCCGGGACAGGGTACTCCCGATACGCAGTATTTT
TRBD2 | . | TRBJ2-7 | TRBV5-1 | CASSLAASGAYEQYF | TGCGCCAGCAGCTTGGCGGCTAGCGGGGCTTACGAGCAGTACTTC
TRBD1 | . | TRBJ2-1 | TRBV7-6 | CASSLAGQGAPEQFF | TGTGCCAGCAGCTTAGCGGGACAGGGGGCGCCTGAGCAGTTCTTC
TRBD2 | . | TRBJ2-3 | TRBV6-1 | CAISEAGGTDTQYF | TGTGCCATCAGTGAAGCGGGGGGGACAGATACGCAGTATTTT
TRBD2 | . | TRBJ2-2 | TRBV28 | CASSFERGGDTGELFF | TGTGCCAGCAGTTTCGAGCGGGGGGGCGACACCGGGGAGCTGTTTTTT
. | once | TRBJ2-1 | TRBV14 | CASSQGPEQFF | TGTGCCAGCAGCCAAGGGCCTGAGCAGTTCTTC
. | . | TRBJ2-1 | TRBV2 | CASKRSSVRREQFF | TGTGCCAGCAAGCGATCTAGCGTTCGGCGTGAGCAGTTCTTC
TRBD2 | . | TRBJ2-3 | TRBV3-1/TRBV3-2 | CASSQRLAGDTQYF | TGTGCCAGCAGCCAACGACTAGCGGGAGATACGCAGTATTTT
TRBD1 | . | TRBJ1-6 | TRBV7-2 | CASSLGAGQGSPLHF | TGTGCCAGCAGCTTAGGTGCGGGACAGGGGTCACCCCTCCACTTT
. | . | TRBJ2-7 | TRBV19 | CASSSGNDEQYF | TGTGCCAGTTCATCAGGGAACGACGAGCAGTACTTC
TRBD1 | . | TRBJ2-7 | TRBV5-1 | CASSYRQGANEQYF | TGCGCCAGCAGCTACCGACAGGGGGCCAACGAGCAGTACTTC
TRBD1 | . | TRBJ1-2 | TRBV19 | CASSRQGLDGYTF | TGTGCCAGTAGTCGACAGGGGTTAGATGGCTACACCTTC
TRBD1 | . | TRBJ1-5 | TRBV12-5 | CASGLVLWDRQGGNQPQHF | TGTGCTAGTGGTTTGGTACTCTGGGACAGACAAGGCGGCAATCAGCCCCAGCATTTT
. | . | TRBJ1-2 | TRBV28 | CASSFSLSWGYTF | TGTGCCAGCAGTTTCTCCCTGAGTTGGGGCTACACCTTC
TRBD1 | . | TRBJ1-2 | TRBV19 | CASRTGGGSYGYTF | TGTGCCAGCAGAACAGGGGGGGGAAGCTATGGCTACACCTTC
. | . | TRBJ2-7 | TRBV18 | CASSPVGGGSYEQYF | TGTGCCAGCTCACCGGTGGGGGGAGGATCCTACGAGCAGTACTTC
. | few | TRBJ1-2 | TRBV29-1 | CSAGQMSYGYTF | TGCAGCGCCGGACAGATGAGCTATGGCTACACCTTC
. | . | TRBJ1-3 | TRBV4-3 | CASSRGTDSGNTIYF | TGCGCCAGCAGCCGCGGGACTGACTCTGGAAACACCATATATTTT
. | . | TRBJ1-1 | TRBV11-2 | CASSLRGTSNTEAFF | TGTGCCAGCAGCTTACGCGGGACTTCGAACACTGAAGCTTTCTTT
. | . | TRBJ2-5 | TRBV10-3 | CAIRDPTTQQETQYF | TGTGCCATCAGGGACCCGACTACCCAACAAGAGACCCAGTACTTC
. | . | TRBJ2-7 | TRBV11-2 | CASSSAPGAEQYF | TGTGCCAGCAGCTCGGCGCCAGGGGCCGAGCAGTACTTC
TRBD2 | . | TRBJ2-3 | TRBV10-3 | CAIRKSSGGLADTQYF | TGTGCCATCAGAAAATCTAGCGGGGGGCTCGCAGATACGCAGTATTTT
TRBD1 | once | TRBJ1-5 | TRBV6-5 | CASRGTAHQPQHF | TGTGCCAGCAGGGGGACAGCCCATCAGCCCCAGCATTTT
. | once | TRBJ1-1 | TRBV9 | CASKLTPMNTEAFF | TGTGCCAGCAAACTCACCCCAATGAACACTGAAGCTTTCTTT
TRBD2 | few | TRBJ2-3 | TRBV2 | CASSESPGLATDTQYF | TGTGCCAGCAGTGAATCTCCGGGACTAGCAACAGATACGCAGTATTTT
. | . | TRBJ2-7 | TRBV7-2 | CASRAAGGHEQYF | TGTGCCAGCAGAGCGGCTGGGGGCCACGAGCAGTACTTC